The 27 T cell receptor beta chains given below trace back to one sample, sequenced in a study of human T cells and chemical hapten exposure. TCRdb passed the RACE reads through MiXCR, listing each CDR3 protein once. The sample records approximately 97,000 distinct CDR3 sequences, around 8.8% being singletons. Documented time point: healthy volunteer bleed at 2 weeks. The starting material, unfractionated whole blood, was used for total RNA extraction. The sample taken for sequencing was whole blood. The receptor source for this set is a female donor in good health. Some clones in this sample may be carry-over from other donors' samples.

This clonotype was detected many times. The rearrangement joins TRBV7-2 to TRBJ2-7; 7 bases are shared with TRBD2. Germline trimming cut 5 bases from V and 1 base from J; bases unmatched to any gene: 5. CDR1 SGHTA and CDR2 FQGNSA come from the germline V gene. There are 14 residues in the CDR3. DNA for the CDR3: TGTGCCAGCAGCCCCGGAGCGGGGTCCTACGAGCAGTACTTC. Amino acid sequence: CASSPGAGSYEQYF.

V usage is TRBV7-6 and J usage is TRBJ2-2; no firm D call. Germline V gives CDR1 SGHVS, CDR2 FNYEAQ. This CDR3 contains 13 residues. The V end lost 6 bases, the J end lost 7 bases, and 12 bases lay between the germline ends. The CDR3 loop is CASSTGYIGELFF. Written as DNA, the CDR3 is TGTGCCAGCAGTACTGGGTACATCGGGGAGCTGTTTTTT.

The table lists this clonotype with a few counts. The chain combines TRBV28 with TRBJ1-4; D might be TRBD1 (6 bases). This CDR3 is 13 amino acids long. Deletions cut 7 bases from V and 3 bases from J, with 9 bases between. CDR1 and CDR2 from the germline V gene are MDHEN and SYDVKM. This chain's CDR3 is CASKGGANEKLFF. CDR3 nucleotide sequence: TGTGCCAGCAAAGGGGGTGCTAATGAAAAACTGTTTTTT.

V gene TRBV7-2 combines with J gene TRBJ2-7; 9 nucleotides line up with TRBD2. The CDR3 has 15 residues. V lost 1 base and J lost 3; bases outside the gene matches: 4. Germline assignment: CDR1 SGHTA and CDR2 FQGNSA. CDR3 bases: TGTGCCAGCAGCTTAGTAGGGACTAGCCTCTACGAGCAGTACTTC. As protein: CASSLVGTSLYEQYF.

This clonotype was recorded at least ten times. This chain links TRBV7-9 with TRBJ2-7; D is uncertain. The CDR3 length is 12 residues. The germline V gene encodes CDR1 SEHNR and CDR2 FQNEAQ (reference sequence). Deletions cut 2 bases from V and 3 bases from J, with 5 bases between. In nucleotides, the CDR3 is TGTGCCAGCAGCTTACCTGGCTACGAGCAGTACTTC. This codes for CASSLPGYEQYF.

This clonotype was seen at least ten times. The CDR3 nucleotides read TGTGCCAGCAGTTTTGGGACTAGCGAGACAGATACGCAGTATTTT. Encoded protein: CASSFGTSETDTQYF. The gene calls are TRBV6-4 and TRBJ2-3; 10 positions match TRBD2. CDR3 length equals 15 residues. V trimming: 5 bases; J trimming: 3 bases; junction bases outside the gene matches: 5. The V gene's germline CDR1 is MRHNA and CDR2 SNTAGT.

V gene TRBV4-1 combines with J gene TRBJ2-7; D possibly uses TRBD1 or TRBD2 (5 bases each). CDR1 and CDR2 from the germline V gene are MGHRA and YSYEKL. Trimming removed 2 bases at V and 4 bases at J, with 15 bases between. The CDR3 loop spans 15 amino acids. CDR3 amino acids: CASSQSGRDGYEQYF. The CDR3 coding sequence is TGCGCCAGCAGCCAATCGGGACGGGATGGGTACGAGCAGTACTTC.

V and J are TRBV7-2 and TRBJ2-4, with 10 bases that match TRBD1. Germline assignment: CDR1 SGHTA and CDR2 FQGNSA. The CDR3 is 13 residues long. Trimming removed 5 bases from V and 13 bases from J; junction bases left unmatched: 8. The CDR3 spells CASSERTGGRQYF. DNA for the CDR3: TGTGCCAGCAGCGAGAGGACAGGGGGACGACAGTACTTC. Variable domain in full (rest from reference TRBV7-2 and TRBJ2-4): GAGVSQSPSNKVTEKGKDVELRCDPISGHTALYWYRQSLGQGLEFLIYFQGNSAPDKSGLPSDRFSAERTGGSVSTLTIQRTQQEDSAVYLCASSERTGGRQYFGAGTRLSVL.

This clonotype showed up just a few times. The chain links TRBV28 to TRBJ2-4; 8 bases align to TRBD1. The CDR3 is 14 amino acids. Germline values: CDR1 MDHEN, CDR2 SYDVKM. Trimming at V came to 7 bases and at J to 1 base, leaving 3 bases not matched to a gene. The CDR3 nucleotides read TGTGCCAGCACAGGGGGCCTCGCCAAAAACATTCAGTACTTC. This translates into CASTGGLAKNIQYF.

The chain recombines TRBV27 with TRBJ2-3; 7 bases match TRBD2. The germline V gene has CDR1 MNHEY and CDR2 SMNVEV (reference sequence). CDR3 length: 17 amino acids. V was clipped by 1 base and J by 4 bases; unmatched bases: 11. The CDR3 sequence is CASSLWEGGSHADTQYF. Here the CDR3 DNA reads TGTGCCAGCAGTTTATGGGAGGGCGGGAGTCACGCAGATACGCAGTATTTT.

This chain joins TRBV10-2 and TRBJ1-4, with TRBD1 matching over 10 bases. Germline CDR1 WSHSY, CDR2 SAAADI. Unmatched junction bases numbered 6, after V lost 10 bases and J lost 7 bases. This CDR3 comprises 13 residues. The CDR3 region is CANPGQGSEKLFF. CDR3 nucleotides: TGCGCCAACCCGGGACAGGGGTCTGAAAAACTGTTTTTT.

This clonotype was seen repeatedly, ten times or more. The genes are TRBV6-1 and TRBJ2-3; TRBD2 matches 9 bases. The CDR3 sequence is 15 residues long. The V segment lost 8 bases and the J segment 4 bases; nucleotides outside the gene matches: 10. Germline V CDR1 and CDR2: MNHNS, SASEGT. The CDR3 here is CASGEGAGGPDTQYF. The CDR3 DNA is TGTGCCAGCGGAGAAGGGGCGGGGGGGCCAGATACGCAGTATTTT.

In its sample, this clonotype was seen many times. The chain recombines TRBV27 with TRBJ2-1; TRBD1 matches 10 bases. CDR1 is MNHEY, CDR2 SMNVEV, per germline (reference sequence). The CDR3 runs to 16 residues. The J segment lost 9 bases and the V segment lost 6 bases, leaving 14 bases of the junction unmatched. The CDR3 spells CASSLTPGTGVGEQFF. CDR3 in DNA: TGTGCCAGCAGCCTCACCCCCGGGACAGGGGTGGGTGAGCAGTTCTTC.

Ten or more counts support this clonotype. The chain carries TRBV6-2 or TRBV6-3 and TRBJ1-1, with unresolved D. Trimming removed 8 bases at V and 4 bases at J, with 11 bases between. CDR1 is MNHEY and CDR2 is SVGEGT in the germline V gene. The CDR3 spans 12 residues. The CDR3 reads CASGKTSTEAFF. The CDR3 nucleotides are TGTGCCAGCGGGAAGACGAGCACTGAAGCTTTCTTT.

This chain joins TRBV27 and TRBJ1-4; a weak D match, TRBD1 (5 bases). Germline V lookup: CDR1 MNHEY, CDR2 SMNVEV (reference sequence). The CDR3 consists of 13 residues. V shed 7 bases and J shed 8 bases, with 14 bases lying between them. CDR3: CASKVLQGEKLFF. CDR3 sequence (DNA): TGTGCCAGCAAGGTTTTGCAGGGAGAAAAACTGTTTTTT.

In this sample, this clonotype turned up a few times. The V call is TRBV28, the J call TRBJ1-5, with D possibly TRBD1 on 6 matching bases. The V end was cut by 5 bases, the J end by 5 bases, with 16 bases between. Per germline, CDR1 MDHEN and CDR2 SYDVKM. This CDR3 comprises 15 residues. CDR3 region: CASSGTGIVDQPQHF. The CDR3, as DNA: TGTGCCAGCAGTGGAACAGGGATCGTAGATCAGCCCCAGCATTTT.

This clonotype was observed a few times. The chain uses TRBV12-3 or TRBV12-4 and TRBJ1-6; 12 bases line up with TRBD1. With V trimmed by 4 bases and J by 7 bases, 5 bases remained unmatched. This CDR3 has 16 amino acids. Here the CDR3 DNA reads TGTGCCAGCAGTTCCGGGACAGGGGGCAGGAATTCACCCCTCCACTTT. It specifies CASSSGTGGRNSPLHF.

In this sample, this clonotype turned up many times. CDR3 sequence reads: CASSPSITDTQYF. The CDR3 bases are TGTGCCAGCAGCCCTTCCATCACAGATACGCAGTATTTT. V gene TRBV7-9 combines with J gene TRBJ2-3; D is undetermined. This CDR3 comprises 13 residues. Looked up from germline, CDR1 is SEHNR and CDR2 is FQNEAQ (reference sequence). Trimming shortened V by 5 bases and J by 2 bases, and 8 bases separated the two germline ends.

This clonotype was observed a few times. This chain links TRBV19 with TRBJ2-1; 15 bases line up with TRBD2. The CDR3 is 16 amino acids. The germline V gene has CDR1 LNHDA and CDR2 SQIVND (reference sequence). Trimming cost V 6 bases and J 6 bases; bases outside gene matches: 6. The CDR3: CASRGGLAGGSNEQFF. DNA for the CDR3: TGTGCCAGTAGGGGGGGACTAGCGGGAGGAAGCAATGAGCAGTTCTTC. Based on the CDR3 plus reference TRBV19 and TRBJ2-1, the full variable domain is DGGITQSPKYLFRKEGQNVTLSCEQNLNHDAMYWYRQDPGQGLRLIYYSQIVNDFQKGDIAEGYSVSREKKESFPLTVTSAQKNPTAFYLCASRGGLAGGSNEQFFGPGTRLTVL.

This chain connects TRBV7-9 to TRBJ2-7; the D gene could be TRBD1 or TRBD2 (5 bases each). The CDR3 runs 11 residues. The V and J ends lost 3 bases and 12 bases respectively, with 12 bases between them. Looked up from germline, CDR1 is SEHNR and CDR2 is FQNEAQ (reference sequence). The CDR3 DNA reads as TGTGCCAGCAGCTTTCGGGACGAGAGGTACTTC. It is translated as CASSFRDERYF.

In its sample, this clonotype was seen many times. The V and J genes are TRBV15 and TRBJ2-2; D gene ambiguous. V was trimmed by 1 base and J by 3 bases, leaving 9 bases between them. CDR1 and CDR2 from the germline V gene are LNHNV and YYDKDF (reference sequence). This CDR3 contains 15 residues. CDR3 DNA sequence: TGTGCCACCAGCAGAGGACAAGAGGACACCGGGGAGCTGTTTTTT. This encodes CATSRGQEDTGELFF.

This clonotype was counted at least ten times. The gene calls are TRBV18 and TRBJ1-4; D gene unclear. Trimming pared 3 bases from V and 2 bases from J, leaving 13 bases between. The germline gives CDR1 KGHSH, CDR2 LQKENI. The CDR3 consists of 16 residues. This CDR3 is CASSPSDGNTNEKLFF. CDR3 DNA: TGTGCCAGCTCACCCTCGGACGGAAATACTAATGAAAAACTGTTTTTT.

The V call is TRBV15, the J call TRBJ2-4, with 9 bases that match TRBD1. Germline V gene sequence: CDR1 LNHNV, CDR2 YYDKDF (reference sequence). The CDR3 is 14 amino acids. The J segment lost 5 bases and the V segment lost 1 base, leaving 0 bases of the junction unmatched. The CDR3 DNA reads as TGTGCCACCAGCAGAGGGACAGGGGAAAACATTCAGTACTTC. Protein: CATSRGTGENIQYF.

Only a few counts were recorded for this clonotype. The CDR3: CSSCDGGSTDTQYF. The CDR3 DNA is TGCAGCAGTTGTGATGGAGGGAGCACAGATACGCAGTATTTT. The J gene is TRBJ2-3, the V gene TRBV29-1; maybe TRBD2 (6 bases). Germline V gene data show CDR1 as SQVTM and CDR2 as ANQGSEA. V was shortened by 8 bases and J by 0 bases, with 15 bases between the two germline ends. This CDR3 spans 14 amino acids.

This clonotype was observed many times. V is TRBV7-9 and J is TRBJ1-4, with TRBD1 identical over 8 bases. Germline CDR1 and CDR2: SEHNR and FQNEAQ (reference sequence). Unmatched junction bases numbered 7, after V lost 5 bases and J lost 8 bases. This CDR3 spans 14 amino acids. The CDR3: CASSLRQGNEKLFF. CDR3 DNA: TGTGCCAGCAGCCTACGACAGGGGAACGAAAAACTGTTTTTT. The variable domain in full, completed from reference TRBV7-9 and TRBJ1-4, reads DTGVSQNPRHKITKRGQNVTFRCDPISEHNRLYWYRQTLGQGPEFLTYFQNEAQLEKSRLLSDRFSAERPKGSFSTLEIQRTEQGDSAMYLCASSLRQGNEKLFFGSGTQLSVL.

This chain joins TRBV12-3 or TRBV12-4 and TRBJ2-7, with a possible D match to TRBD2 (6 bases). CDR3 length: 15 residues. Trimming stripped 0 bases from V and 3 bases from J, with 12 bases between. The CDR3 DNA is TGTGCCAGCAGTTTAGCGCAAGGACTACTCTACGAGCAGTACTTC. Amino acid sequence: CASSLAQGLLYEQYF.

This clonotype was recorded a few times. The chain joins TRBV29-1 to TRBJ1-1; D is uncertain. Trimming removed 5 bases from V and 0 bases from J, with 7 bases in between. This CDR3 spans 12 amino acids. Germline loops: CDR1 SQVTM, CDR2 ANQGSEA. The CDR3 is CSVSILNTEAFF. CDR3 nucleotides: TGCAGCGTTTCAATATTGAACACTGAAGCTTTCTTT.